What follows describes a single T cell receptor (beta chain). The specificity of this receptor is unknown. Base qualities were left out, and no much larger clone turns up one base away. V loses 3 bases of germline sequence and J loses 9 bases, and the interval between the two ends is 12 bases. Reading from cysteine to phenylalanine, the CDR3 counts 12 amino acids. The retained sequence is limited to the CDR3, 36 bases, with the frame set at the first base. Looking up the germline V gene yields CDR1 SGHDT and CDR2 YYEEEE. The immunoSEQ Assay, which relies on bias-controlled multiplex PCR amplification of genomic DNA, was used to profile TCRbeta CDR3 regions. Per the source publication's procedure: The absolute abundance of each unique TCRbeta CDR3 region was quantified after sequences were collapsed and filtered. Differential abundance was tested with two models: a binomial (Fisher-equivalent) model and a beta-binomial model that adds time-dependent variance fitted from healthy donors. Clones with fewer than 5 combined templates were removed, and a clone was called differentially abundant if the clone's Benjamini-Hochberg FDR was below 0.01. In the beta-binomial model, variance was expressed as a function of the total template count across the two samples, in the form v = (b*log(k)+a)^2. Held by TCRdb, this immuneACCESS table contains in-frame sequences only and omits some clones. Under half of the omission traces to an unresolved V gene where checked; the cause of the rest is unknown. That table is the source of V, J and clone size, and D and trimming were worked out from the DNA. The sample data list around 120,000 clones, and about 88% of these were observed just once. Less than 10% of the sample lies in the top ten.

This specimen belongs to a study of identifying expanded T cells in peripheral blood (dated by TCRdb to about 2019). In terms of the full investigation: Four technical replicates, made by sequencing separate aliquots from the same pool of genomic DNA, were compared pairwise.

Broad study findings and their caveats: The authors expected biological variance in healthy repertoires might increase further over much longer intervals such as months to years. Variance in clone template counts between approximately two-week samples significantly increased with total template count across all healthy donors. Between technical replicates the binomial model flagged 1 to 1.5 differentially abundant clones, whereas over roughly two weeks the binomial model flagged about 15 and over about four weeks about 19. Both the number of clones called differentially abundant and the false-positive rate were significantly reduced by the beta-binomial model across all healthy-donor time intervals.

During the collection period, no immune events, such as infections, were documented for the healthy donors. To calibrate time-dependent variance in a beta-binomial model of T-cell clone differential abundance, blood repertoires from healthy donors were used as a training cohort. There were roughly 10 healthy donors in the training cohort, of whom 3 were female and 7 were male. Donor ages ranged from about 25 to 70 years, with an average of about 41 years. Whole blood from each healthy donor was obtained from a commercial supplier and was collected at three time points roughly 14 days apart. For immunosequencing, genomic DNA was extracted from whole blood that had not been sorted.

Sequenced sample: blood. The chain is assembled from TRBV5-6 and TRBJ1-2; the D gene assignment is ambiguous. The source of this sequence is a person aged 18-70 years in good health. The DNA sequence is TGTGCCAGCAGCTCGGTGGCTAGGCGCTACACCTTC. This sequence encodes CASSSVARRYTF.